The 24 T cell receptor beta chains presented below share a single source sample, sequenced in a study of T-cell memory formation after mild COVID-19. TCRdb processed the 5' RACE reads anew with MiXCR; each CDR3 protein has one entry. The sample holds 450,000 or so distinct CDR3 sequences, roughly 25% seen once. Sequences were obtained from PBMCs or a T cell subset sorted from them (not recorded which). These receptors were collected from an adult woman who had mild COVID-19 (a few samples of this study predate the infection). Cell type and time point are not known.

The V and J genes are TRBV28 and TRBJ2-2; 9 bases are a match to TRBD1. This CDR3 comprises 15 residues. Looked up from germline, CDR1 is MDHEN and CDR2 is SYDVKM. Trimming at V came to 6 bases and at J to 3 bases, leaving 5 bases not matched to a gene. For the CDR3, the DNA is TGTGCCAGCAGAGACGACAGGGGGTACACCGGGGAGCTGTTTTTT. This codes for CASRDDRGYTGELFF.

CDR3 loop: CASSSPGRGSYEQYF. The CDR3 DNA reads as TGTGCCAGCAGTTCTCCGGGCCGTGGCTCCTACGAGCAGTACTTC. The rearrangement links TRBV12-3 or TRBV12-4 to TRBJ2-7; D gene ambiguous. This CDR3 region has 15 residues. V lost 4 bases to trimming and J lost 0 bases, with 13 bases between them.

The V gene is TRBV5-1, the J gene TRBJ2-7; TRBD1 matches 10 bases. The trim removed 7 bases at V and 3 bases at J, leaving 7 bases unmatched. CDR1 and CDR2 from the germline V gene are SGHRS and YFSETQ. The CDR3 runs 14 residues. CDR3 residues: CASETGTGDYEQYF. As DNA, the CDR3 is TGCGCCAGCGAAACCGGGACAGGGGACTACGAGCAGTACTTC.

At least ten counts were recorded for this clonotype. This sequence joins TRBV5-4 and TRBJ1-1, with 10 bases that match TRBD1. Looked up from germline, CDR1 is SGHNT and CDR2 is YYREEE (reference sequence). The CDR3 is made up of 13 amino acids. V shed 4 bases and J 5 bases; nucleotides not matched to a gene: 2. CDR3 sequence: CASSRDRGTEAFF. The CDR3 nucleotides read TGTGCCAGCAGCCGGGACAGGGGTACTGAAGCTTTCTTT.

This clonotype has just a few counts. The chain links TRBV24-1 to TRBJ2-5; a weak D match, TRBD1 (5 bases). Trimming took 9 bases from V and 0 from J, leaving 10 bases between them. CDR1 is KGHDR, CDR2 SFDVKD, per germline. The CDR3 runs to 13 residues. The CDR3 coding sequence is TGTGCCACCCAAACAGGAGACCAAGAGACCCAGTACTTC. Its protein is CATQTGDQETQYF.

This clonotype turned up a few times. The J gene is TRBJ2-3, the V gene TRBV9; 11 nucleotides agree with TRBD2. The CDR3 totals 16 residues. CDR1 and CDR2 (germline): SGDLS, YYNGEE. The V segment lost 4 bases and the J segment 0 bases; nucleotides outside the gene matches: 4. The CDR3 DNA is TGTGCCAGCAGCATCTTAGCGGGAGGGAGCACAGATACGCAGTATTTT. Its translation is CASSILAGGSTDTQYF.

This clonotype came up a few times. CDR3 protein: CASSLVPSGNGDTQYF. The DNA for the CDR3 is TGTGCCAGCAGCTTAGTCCCTAGCGGGAATGGAGATACGCAGTATTTT. The chain couples TRBV7-9 to TRBJ2-3; 9 bases match TRBD2. The V gene end was trimmed by 1 base and the J gene end by 5 bases; junction bases not matched to a gene: 7. This CDR3 spans 16 amino acids. Germline CDR1 and CDR2: SEHNR and FQNEAQ (reference sequence).

This clonotype was counted a few times. V usage is TRBV10-3 and J usage is TRBJ2-5; D is tentatively TRBD1 or TRBD2 (6 bases each). Germline V gene sequence: CDR1 ENHRY, CDR2 SYGVKD. This CDR3 is 17 amino acids long. V shed 2 bases and J shed 5 bases, with 21 bases lying between them. In DNA, the CDR3 is TGTGCCATCAGTGAGCGGCCCCCCGGGGGCTCGGGGGAGACCCAGTACTTC. This sequence encodes CAISERPPGGSGETQYF.

This clonotype was recorded a few times. The chain uses TRBV24-1 and TRBJ2-7, with D maybe TRBD2 (6 bases). The CDR3 loop spans 14 amino acids. V was trimmed by 3 bases and J by 5 bases, leaving 13 bases between them. Germline-derived CDR1 and CDR2 are KGHDR and SFDVKD. The CDR3 DNA is TGTGCCACCAGTGATCCCCGGAGGGGTGACGAGCAGTACTTC. It specifies CATSDPRRGDEQYF.

The chain uses TRBV7-2 and TRBJ2-6; D not resolved. The V gene's germline CDR1 is SGHTA and CDR2 FQGNSA. V lost 7 bases and J 0 bases, leaving 4 bases between the germline ends. The CDR3 has 13 amino acids. Here the CDR3 reads CASTVSGANVLTF. In DNA form, the CDR3 reads TGTGCCAGCACCGTCTCTGGGGCCAACGTCCTGACTTTC.

V usage is TRBV7-9 and J usage is TRBJ2-2; a possible D gene is TRBD1 (5 bases). V shed 7 bases and J shed 4 bases, with 13 bases lying between them. This CDR3 is built from 14 residues. Germline CDR1 reads SEHNR; CDR2 reads FQNEAQ (reference sequence). The CDR3 DNA follows: TGTGCCAGCATCCCGGACAATCCCACCGGGGAGCTGTTTTTT. Its translation: CASIPDNPTGELFF.

The chain recombines TRBV7-9 with TRBJ2-7; D might be TRBD2 (6 bases). The CDR3 is 18 residues long. Germline CDR1 and CDR2: SEHNR and FQNEAQ (reference sequence). V was trimmed by 2 bases and J by 2 bases, leaving 22 bases between them. The CDR3 region has the DNA TGTGCCAGCAGCTTACTACAAGGCGGAGGGGACCGGACCTACGAGCAGTACTTC. As protein: CASSLLQGGGDRTYEQYF.

This clonotype came up many times. J is TRBJ2-2 and V is TRBV7-2; D might be TRBD2 (6 bases). The CDR3 is made up of 15 amino acids. V was pared by 1 base and J by 4 bases, with 10 bases between. CDR1 and CDR2 from the germline V gene are SGHTA and FQGNSA. CDR3 region: CASSLGQGGTGELFF. CDR3 DNA sequence: TGTGCCAGCAGCTTAGGGCAGGGAGGCACCGGGGAGCTGTTTTTT.

The rearrangement uses TRBV27 and TRBJ2-3; TRBD1 is a possible D gene (6 bases). The CDR3 loop spans 15 amino acids. V lost 3 bases, J lost 0 bases, and 10 bases lay in between. Germline CDR1 and CDR2: MNHEY and SMNVEV (reference sequence). The CDR3 coding sequence is TGTGCCAGCAGTTTCGGACAGTTTAGCACAGATACGCAGTATTTT. This codes for CASSFGQFSTDTQYF.

This chain joins TRBV12-3 or TRBV12-4 and TRBJ2-1, with 11 positions matching TRBD2. This CDR3 has 16 residues. V dropped 3 bases and J dropped 8; count of bases not matched to a gene: 9. CDR3 bases: TGTGCCAGCAGTTTTGAACTAGCGGGAGCCCCGGATGAGCAGTTCTTC. This gives the protein CASSFELAGAPDEQFF.

The gene calls are TRBV4-2 and TRBJ2-7; D possibly corresponds to TRBD2 (6 bases). The CDR3 is 18 amino acids. Germline V gene data show CDR1 as LGHNA and CDR2 as YNFKEQ. The germline V and J ends were trimmed by 0 bases and 1 base, with 19 bases remaining between them. The CDR3 region has the DNA TGTGCCAGCAGCCAAGATAGGGGTTGGCGCGGGGTTTCCTACGAGCAGTACTTC. This encodes CASSQDRGWRGVSYEQYF.

This clonotype was observed a handful of times. V is TRBV5-1 and J is TRBJ1-2; D call uncertain. This CDR3 has 16 amino acids. V was pared by 0 bases and J by 0 bases, with 12 bases between. Germline-derived CDR1 and CDR2 are SGHRS and YFSETQ. CDR3 region: CASSLGVADPNYGYTF. DNA of the CDR3: TGCGCCAGCAGCTTGGGAGTCGCAGACCCTAACTATGGCTACACCTTC.

This clonotype was counted ten times or more. This CDR3 reads CASSFSLAGNTIYF. The CDR3 DNA reads as TGTGCCAGCAGCTTTAGCCTCGCTGGAAACACCATATATTTT. The chain links TRBV7-2 to TRBJ1-3; D not certain. Germline V CDR1 and CDR2: SGHTA, FQGNSA. This CDR3 is 14 amino acids long. Trimming removed 3 bases from V and 2 bases from J, with 8 bases in between. Variable domain in full (rest from reference TRBV7-2 and TRBJ1-3): GAGVSQSPSNKVTEKGKDVELRCDPISGHTALYWYRQSLGQGLEFLIYFQGNSAPDKSGLPSDRFSAERTGGSVSTLTIQRTQQEDSAVYLCASSFSLAGNTIYFGEGSWLTVV.

The chain recombines TRBV4-2 with TRBJ1-1; 7 nucleotides align to TRBD1. The CDR3 loop spans 14 amino acids. Germline V gene sequence: CDR1 LGHNA, CDR2 YNFKEQ. J gave up 7 bases and V 4 bases, and 9 bases lay outside the gene matches. In DNA form, the CDR3 reads TGTGCCAGCAGCCCAAGCGGGACAGAACTTGAAGCTTTCTTT. Residues: CASSPSGTELEAFF.

This clonotype occurred a few times. The chain's CDR3 is CARSGIGPDTQYF. For the CDR3, the DNA is TGTGCCCGGTCAGGGATAGGGCCAGATACGCAGTATTTT. V gene TRBV30 combines with J gene TRBJ2-3, with D maybe TRBD1 (5 bases). The germline gives CDR1 GTSNPN, CDR2 SVGIG (reference sequence). There are 13 residues in the CDR3. Trimming took 8 bases from V and 4 from J, leaving 16 bases between them.

The chain uses TRBV12-3 or TRBV12-4 and TRBJ1-5; D unresolved. The length of the CDR3 is 12 residues. V dropped 3 bases and J dropped 7 bases, with 7 bases sitting between them. CDR3 sequence: CASSFSAQPQHF. CDR3 coding DNA: TGTGCCAGCAGTTTTTCGGCACAGCCCCAGCATTTT.

The chain has TRBV30 and TRBJ2-1; 7 positions match TRBD2. This CDR3 has 11 residues. Germline loops: CDR1 GTSNPN, CDR2 SVGIG (reference sequence). J gave up 12 bases and V 4 bases, and 6 bases lay outside the gene matches. The CDR3 is CAWTLTGGQFF. CDR3 coding DNA: TGTGCCTGGACCTTAACGGGGGGGCAGTTCTTC.

In this sample, this clonotype turned up a few times. J is TRBJ2-3 and V is TRBV11-2; 8 bases map to TRBD1. The CDR3 is 15 amino acids. CDR1 is SGHAT and CDR2 is FQNNGV in the germline V gene. The junction had 7 bases not matched to a gene; V was cut back by 5 bases and J by 3 bases. The CDR3, as DNA: TGTGCCAGCAGCGCCGGGACAGGTCTTACAGATACGCAGTATTTT. This translates into CASSAGTGLTDTQYF.

This clonotype showed up just a few times. In nucleotides, the CDR3 is TGCAGCGTTGACTACAGCTACACAGATACGCAGTATTTT. This gives the protein CSVDYSYTDTQYF. V usage is TRBV29-1 and J usage is TRBJ2-3; no reliable D call. This CDR3 comprises 13 residues. The germline CDR1 and CDR2 sequences are SQVTM and ANQGSEA. The V gene lost 3 bases and the J gene lost 2 bases, with 9 bases spanning the gap.